The TCR beta chain under discussion was sequenced for a study of OX40 agonist ivuxolimab in advanced cancers. The assay was immunoSEQ multiplex PCR, and TCRdb's table has in-frame clones only and misses some. The sample comprises 68,000 or so clones, about 83% of which are singletons, and roughly 1.4% rests with the top ten. This CDR3 contains 13 residues. Germline V gives CDR1 PRHDT, CDR2 FYEKMQ (reference sequence). Between the trimmed V and J ends, which lost 9 bases and 3 bases, there was a span of 14 bases. Findings and caveats of the study: Averaged across samples, CD8+ T cells carried more expanded clones than CD4+ did.

Remarks on this clone: The antigen is not known.

This receptor was taken from an adult with an advanced solid tumor such as melanoma, head and neck, liver or kidney cancer. The material sequenced was CD4+ or CD8+ T cells sorted from blood, taken in a trial of the OX40 agonist ivuxolimab. The chain links TRBV13 to TRBJ2-5; D is uncertain. CDR3: CASSRTEEETQYF. Here the CDR3 DNA reads TGTGCCAGTTCCCGGACCGAGGAAGAGACCCAGTACTTC. Combining the CDR3 with reference TRBV13 and TRBJ2-5 gives the whole variable domain AAGVIQSPRHLIKEKRETATLKCYPIPRHDTVYWYQQGPGQDPQFLISFYEKMQSDKGSIPDRFSAQQFSDYHSELNMSSLELGDSALYFCASSRTEEETQYFGPGTRLLVL.